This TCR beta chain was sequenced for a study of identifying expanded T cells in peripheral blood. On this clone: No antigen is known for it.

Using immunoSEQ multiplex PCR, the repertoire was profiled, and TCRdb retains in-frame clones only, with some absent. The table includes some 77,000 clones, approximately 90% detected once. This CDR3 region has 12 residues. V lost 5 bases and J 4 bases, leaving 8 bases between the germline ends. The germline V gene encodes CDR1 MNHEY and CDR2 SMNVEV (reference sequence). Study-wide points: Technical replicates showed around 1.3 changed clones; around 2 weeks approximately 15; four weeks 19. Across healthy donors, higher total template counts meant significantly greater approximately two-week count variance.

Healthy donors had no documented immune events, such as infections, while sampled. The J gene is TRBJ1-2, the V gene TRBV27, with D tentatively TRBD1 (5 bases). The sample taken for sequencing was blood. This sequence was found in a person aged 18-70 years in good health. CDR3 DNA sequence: TGTGCCAGCAGTCGTGACAGCTATGGCTACACCTTC. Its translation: CASSRDSYGYTF.